The clone carrying this T cell receptor beta chain was seen only a few times. Its target is unknown. This record comes from a study of T-cell reconstitution after alpha-beta-depleted transplantation in children. The study's findings and limits: At one year after transplant, newly produced T cells mostly accounted for T-cell counts and diversity.

Unique molecular identifiers were built into the TCRbeta library. TCRdb ran MiXCR on the PCR reads and lists one entry per CDR3 protein. This table has under 250,000 distinct CDR3 sequences, approximately 19% appearing once. The CDR3 consists of 15 residues. Germline CDR1 and CDR2: LGHDT and YNNKEL (reference sequence). V was clipped by 1 base and J by 4 bases; unmatched bases: 7. This receptor was obtained from a male patient aged 2-9 years who had a stem cell transplant for acute lymphoblastic leukemia, so the T cells may come from the graft donor. This chain uses TRBV3-1 with TRBJ2-7; 7 nucleotides agree with TRBD2. This specimen consisted of PBMCs, mostly from graft donor cells, obtained 360 days after TCRalphabeta/CD19-depleted stem cell transplant. Here the CDR3 DNA reads TGTGCCAGCAGCCAAGCTCCGGGCGGGGGTTACGAGCAGTACTTC. This translates into CASSQAPGGGYEQYF.